The 6 T cell receptor beta chains below were found in one sample sequenced in a study of shared clonotypes between healthy human individuals. Profiling relied on immunoSEQ multiplex PCR, and the TCRdb table lists in-frame clones only, not all of them. The repertoire holds under 1 million clones, with 80% to 95% as singletons. Selected positively for CCR7 and CD45RO-negative, naive CD8 cells excluded terminally differentiated effector memory CD45RA+ cells. The sample consisted of naive CD8+ T cells sorted from blood. Every receptor here comes from a man aged 25 to 40 in good health.

The V and J genes are TRBV11-2 and TRBJ1-1, with D unclear. The CDR3 sequence is 12 residues long. Trimming pared 2 bases from V and 4 bases from J, leaving 5 bases between. The V gene's germline CDR1 is SGHAT and CDR2 FQNNGV. CDR3 in amino acids: CASSLRTTEAFF. The CDR3 DNA is TGTGCCAGCAGCTTAAGGACCACTGAAGCTTTCTTT.

The table lists this clone with a count of one. This rearrangement joins TRBV4-1 to TRBJ2-5; TRBD1 matches at 7 bases. With 2 bases clipped from V and 1 base from J, the junction kept 1 base outside the gene matches. Looked up from germline, CDR1 is MGHRA and CDR2 is YSYEKL. The CDR3 extends over 14 amino acids. The CDR3 loop reads CASSQRQGQETQYF. For the CDR3, the DNA is TGCGCCAGCAGCCAACGACAGGGCCAAGAGACCCAGTACTTC.

The J gene is TRBJ2-7, the V gene TRBV27, with D hard to call. Germline V gene lookup returns CDR1 MNHEY and CDR2 SMNVEV (reference sequence). The CDR3 spans 13 residues. Deletions cut 8 bases from V and 7 bases from J, with 18 bases between. The CDR3 DNA reads TGTGCCAGCCAGGATGGACCCCCGAGTGAGCAGTACTTC. This translates into CASQDGPPSEQYF.

This sequence joins TRBV5-1 and TRBJ2-7; D possibly corresponds to TRBD2 (6 bases). Germline V lookup: CDR1 SGHRS, CDR2 YFSETQ. The CDR3 is 16 residues long. With 1 base removed from V and 2 bases from J, the gap between germline ends came to 16 bases. CDR3 sequence (DNA): TGCGCCAGCAGCTTGTGGGAGGTGCAGGGTACCTACGAGCAGTACTTC. Translating gives CASSLWEVQGTYEQYF.

This rearrangement joins TRBV11-2 to TRBJ2-1, with D perhaps being TRBD1 or TRBD2 (5 bases each). Per the germline V gene, CDR1 is SGHAT and CDR2 is FQNNGV. The CDR3 runs 13 residues. V was clipped by 6 bases and J by 8 bases, with 14 bases between them. CDR3 sequence reads: CASRSGLRDEQFF. The CDR3 DNA sequence: TGTGCCAGCAGGTCAGGGTTGAGGGATGAGCAGTTCTTC.

CDR3 loop: CASSVEREVSGVYNEQFF. The CDR3 DNA reads as TGTGCCAGCAGCGTAGAGCGAGAGGTTAGCGGGGTCTACAATGAGCAGTTCTTC. V and J are TRBV9 and TRBJ2-1; 8 bases fit TRBD2. CDR1 and CDR2 (germline): SGDLS, YYNGEE. Trimming at V came to 0 bases and at J to 3 bases, leaving 11 bases not matched to a gene. The CDR3 length is 18 residues.